This TCR beta chain was sequenced during a study of T cells in Graves' hyperthyroidism and ophthalmopathy. Whole-study context: Any treatment followed the collection of peripheral blood at initial diagnosis.

Study-level results: The majority of expanded thyroid clonotypes above 0.001 also appeared in blood.

Graves' hyperthyroidism qualified as stable when ophthalmopathy did not progress within 18 months. The CDR3 contains 14 residues. V was shortened by 0 bases and J by 6 bases, with 9 bases between the two germline ends. Per the germline V gene, CDR1 is MNHEY and CDR2 is SMNVEV (reference sequence). RNA transcripts were the template for amplifying TCR beta CDR3 regions. Using the HTBI primer set, a first-round RT-PCR was run on the TCR CDR3. Each CDR3 protein gets one entry after TCRdb re-called the multiplex PCR reads with MiXCR. The table shows 550,000 to 650,000 distinct CDR3 sequences, with 13% to 15% occurring only once. There are many counts of this clonotype. The antigen is not known.

V is TRBV27 and J is TRBJ2-1, with a weak D call TRBD2 (5 bases). Material: blood. This clonotype was sampled from a woman aged 40 to 50 with Graves' hyperthyroidism. The CDR3 loop is CASSLSVTSNEQFF. In DNA form, the CDR3 reads TGTGCCAGCAGTTTATCAGTAACTAGCAATGAGCAGTTCTTC.